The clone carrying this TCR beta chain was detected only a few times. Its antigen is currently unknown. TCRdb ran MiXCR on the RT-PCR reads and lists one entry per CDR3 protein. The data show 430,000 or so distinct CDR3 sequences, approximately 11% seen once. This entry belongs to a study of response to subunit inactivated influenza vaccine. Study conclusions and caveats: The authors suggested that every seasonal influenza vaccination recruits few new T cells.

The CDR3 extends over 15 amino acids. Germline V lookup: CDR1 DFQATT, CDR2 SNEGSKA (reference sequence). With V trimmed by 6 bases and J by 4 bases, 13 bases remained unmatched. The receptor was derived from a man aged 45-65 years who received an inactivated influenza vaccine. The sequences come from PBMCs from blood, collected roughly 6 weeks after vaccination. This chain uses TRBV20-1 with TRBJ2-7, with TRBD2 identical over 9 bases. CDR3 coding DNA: TGCAGTGCCAAGGCTAGCGGGGTGCTTATTTACGAGCAGTACTTC. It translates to CSAKASGVLIYEQYF.